Listed here is a single T cell receptor beta chain. There is no known antigen for this receptor. One end of the junction fails to match germline, which may point to a read error. This entry is derived from a study of T cell changes during pregnancy in multiple sclerosis (dated by TCRdb to about 2019). Notes on the research overall: The study looked at changes in the T cell repertoire across pregnancy in women with multiple sclerosis.

Per the germline V gene (reference sequence), MNHEY is the CDR1 and SMNVEV is the CDR2. Reading from cysteine to phenylalanine, the CDR3 counts 15 amino acids. Only CDR3 DNA is held: 45 bases, read in frame from base 1. Library preparation employed the immunoSEQ multiplex PCR assay. TCRdb re-hosts the immuneACCESS table, in-frame sequences only. Its copies lack some clones; in the studies checked, an unresolved V gene accounts for under half of them, and the cause for the rest is not known. The sample data list around 40,000 clones, and about 92% of these were observed just once. The leading ten clones occupy about 8% of the sample.

The source material was CD8+ T cells from peripheral blood mononuclear cells, sampled in the third trimester of pregnancy. The sequence links TRBV27 to TRBJ1-1, with 8 bases in between that match TRBD1. The receptor's source is a female donor with multiple sclerosis, enrolled in a pregnancy study. The CDR3 protein: CASSISGGVGTEAFF. The nucleotides are TGTGCCAGCAGTATATCAGGGGGCGTTGGGACTGAAGCTTTCTTT.